This T cell receptor beta chain was captured by sequencing in a study of cytotoxic CD8 clonotypes in ibrutinib-treated CLL. V shed 6 bases and J 4 bases; nucleotides not matched to a gene: 9. Looked up from germline, CDR1 is MNHEY and CDR2 is SMNVEV (reference sequence). The length of the CDR3 is 16 residues. Data came from immunoSEQ multiplex PCR; TCRdb stores just in-frame clones and leaves some out. The sample comprises approximately 190,000 clones, roughly three quarters of which are singletons, and about 6% rests with the top ten. The chain uses TRBV27 and TRBJ2-1; 10 bases align to TRBD2. Sequenced here: PBMCs, sampled after 12 months of ibrutinib treatment. This sequence was found in a human donor with chronic lymphocytic leukemia. CDR3 sequence: CASRDPSLAGYNEQFF. The DNA for the CDR3 is TGTGCCAGCAGGGACCCGTCACTAGCGGGGTACAATGAGCAGTTCTTC.